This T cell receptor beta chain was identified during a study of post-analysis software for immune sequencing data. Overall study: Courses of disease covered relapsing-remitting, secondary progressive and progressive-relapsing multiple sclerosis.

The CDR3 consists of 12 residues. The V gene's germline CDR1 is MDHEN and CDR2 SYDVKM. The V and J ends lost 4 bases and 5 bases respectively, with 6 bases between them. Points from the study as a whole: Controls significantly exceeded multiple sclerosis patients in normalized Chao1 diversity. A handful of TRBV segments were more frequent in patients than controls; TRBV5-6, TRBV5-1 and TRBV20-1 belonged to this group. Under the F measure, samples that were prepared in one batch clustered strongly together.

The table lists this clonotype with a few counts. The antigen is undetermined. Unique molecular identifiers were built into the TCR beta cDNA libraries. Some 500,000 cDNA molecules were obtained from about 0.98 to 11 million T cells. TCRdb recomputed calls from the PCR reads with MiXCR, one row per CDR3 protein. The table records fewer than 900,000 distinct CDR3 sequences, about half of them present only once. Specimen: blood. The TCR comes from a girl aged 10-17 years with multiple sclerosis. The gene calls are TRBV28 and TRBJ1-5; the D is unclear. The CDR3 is CASSWFYQPQHF. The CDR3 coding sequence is TGTGCCAGCAGTTGGTTCTATCAGCCCCAGCATTTT.